These T cell receptor beta chains were read from a single sample in a study of blood T cell repertoires in COVID-19. Here immunoSEQ multiplex PCR was the method, and the copy in TCRdb shows in-frame clones only, minus some. The sample contains 200,000 to 250,000 clones, roughly nine tenths of which appear only once. The sequencing sample was made of peripheral blood. The receptors stem from a man in his 70s with acute or convalescent COVID-19. Both conserved end residues are part of each CDR3. The D gene is left open where the match is weak. The size field is filled for only some rows; it gives once, few, many or a size class.

d_call	clone_size	j_call	v_call	cdr3_nt	cdr3_aa
TRBD1	.	TRBJ1-5	TRBV19	TGTGCCAGTAGTATCACAGGGGATGGGCAGCCCCAGCATTTT	CASSITGDGQPQHF
TRBD1	.	TRBJ2-1	TRBV2	TGTGCCAGCAGTGCTAGGGGACAGGGCAACAATGAGCAGTTCTTC	CASSARGQGNNEQFF
.	once	TRBJ1-5	TRBV6-4	TGTGCCAGCAGTCACCCCACAGGGAGAAGCAATCAGCCCCAGCATTTT	CASSHPTGRSNQPQHF
.	.	TRBJ1-2	TRBV7-2	TGTGCCAGCAGCTTAGCGGCCCCTAGCGGCTACACCTTC	CASSLAAPSGYTF
.	.	TRBJ2-2	TRBV29-1	TGCAGCGTTGAAGAGGGGCTGGGCACCGGGGAGCTGTTTTTT	CSVEEGLGTGELFF
TRBD1	.	TRBJ1-1	TRBV5-4	TGTGCCAGCAGCTGGGACAGGGGGCTGTCGGGTGAAGCTTTCTTT	CASSWDRGLSGEAFF
TRBD1	once	TRBJ2-5	TRBV3-1/TRBV3-2	TGTGCCAGCAGCCAAGGGACAGGGAAAGAGACCCAGTACTTC	CASSQGTGKETQYF
.	.	TRBJ1-2	TRBV5-1	TGCGCCAGCAGGGAGGGCAGCCTTACCTATGGCTACACCTTC	CASREGSLTYGYTF
.	.	TRBJ1-1	TRBV28	TGTGCCAGCAGTCTCCGTTCCGCAGGAAACACTGAAGCTTTCTTT	CASSLRSAGNTEAFF
.	.	TRBJ1-1	TRBV12-5	TGTGCTAGTGGCCGCGACAGGTTGAGCACTGAAGCTTTCTTT	CASGRDRLSTEAFF
.	.	TRBJ2-2	TRBV27	TGTGCCAGCACCTTCCAGCGGAACACCGGGGAGCTGTTTTTT	CASTFQRNTGELFF
TRBD1	.	TRBJ2-2	TRBV2	TGTGCCAGCAGTGATTGGGACAGGGAAACCGGGGAGCTGTTTTTT	CASSDWDRETGELFF
.	.	TRBJ2-7	TRBV2	TGTGCCAGCAGGTTACAGAACGAGCAGTACTTC	CASRLQNEQYF
.	few	TRBJ1-3	TRBV7-9	TGTGCCAGCAGCTTAGAAGGCGACGCGGCCATATATTTT	CASSLEGDAAIYF
.	.	TRBJ2-7	TRBV10-1	TGCGCCAGCAGAACGGGACCCAATAGACAGGATCTTAGGCTCTACGAGCAGTACTTC	CASRTGPNRQDLRLYEQYF
TRBD1	.	TRBJ2-3	TRBV30	TGTGCCTGGAGTGTAGGGCAGGGGGAGACAGATACGCAGTATTTT	CAWSVGQGETDTQYF
TRBD1	medium-sized	TRBJ2-1	TRBV5-1	TGCGCCAGCAGCACTACGGACAGGGTGATAAGGAATGAGCAGTTCTTC	CASSTTDRVIRNEQFF
TRBD1	.	TRBJ2-1	TRBV27	TGTGCCAGCGGACAGAGACAGGGAATATATGAGCAGTTCTTC	CASGQRQGIYEQFF
.	few	TRBJ2-7	TRBV5-5	TGTGCCAGCAGCATGGACAGATACGAGCAGTACTTC	CASSMDRYEQYF
.	.	TRBJ1-1	TRBV18	TGTGCCAGCTCACCCGAACACGTGAACACTGAAGCTTTCTTT	CASSPEHVNTEAFF
.	.	TRBJ2-3	TRBV15	TGTGCCACCAGCAGAGATATACTAGCAGATACGCAGTATTTT	CATSRDILADTQYF
TRBD1	once	TRBJ2-1	TRBV7-2	TGTGCCAGCACCGCCGCCGGGACAGCGGCCTACAATGAGCAGTTCTTC	CASTAAGTAAYNEQFF
TRBD1	.	TRBJ1-4	TRBV28	TGTGCCAGCCGCAGGGGGCAAGATGAAAAACTGTTTTTT	CASRRGQDEKLFF
.	.	TRBJ1-2	TRBV10-2	TGCGCCAGCAGTGAGGGACAGCATGGCTACACCTTC	CASSEGQHGYTF
.	.	TRBJ2-1	TRBV18	TGTGCCAGCTCACCAACAACGACTAGTTTCATGGATGAGCAGTTCTTC	CASSPTTTSFMDEQFF
TRBD1	.	TRBJ1-5	TRBV19	TGTGCCAGTAGCGAGACAGGGACCTATCAGCCCCAGCATTTT	CASSETGTYQPQHF
.	.	TRBJ1-2	TRBV7-2	TGTGCCAGCAGCTCAGGGGATGGCTACACCTTC	CASSSGDGYTF
.	.	TRBJ2-2	TRBV28	TGTGCCAGCAGCGTCGGGACAACTAACACCGGGGAGCTGTTTTTT	CASSVGTTNTGELFF
.	once	TRBJ1-5	TRBV7-8	TGTGCCAGCAGCGGCCAGGGAGGCGGGCCTCAGCCCCAGCATTTT	CASSGQGGGPQPQHF
.	.	TRBJ2-7	TRBV10-3	TGTGCCATCAGTGACAGCTCCTACGAGCAGTACTTC	CAISDSSYEQYF
TRBD2	.	TRBJ2-7	TRBV7-3	TGTGCCAGCAGCTTACAAGCGGGACCGTCCTACGAGCAGTACTTC	CASSLQAGPSYEQYF
TRBD2	.	TRBJ2-2	TRBV27	TGTGCCAGCAGTTCGAACATTAGCGGGAGGGGGAACACCGGGGAGCTGTTTTTT	CASSSNISGRGNTGELFF